The 29 T cell receptor beta chains reported below all come from one sample, sequenced in a study of shared clonotypes between healthy human individuals. This table comes from immunoSEQ multiplex PCR, and its TCRdb copy is limited to in-frame clones, with some not included. The table includes approximately 2.4 million clones, around 95% detected once. The sequencing input was naive CD4+ T cells sorted from blood. Documented subset: CD45RA+ positively selected. These receptors were obtained from a man aged 18-30 years in good health.

J is TRBJ2-7 and V is TRBV6-1, with 8 bases that match TRBD1. The CDR3 runs to 13 residues. The V segment lost 7 bases and the J segment 5 bases; nucleotides outside the gene matches: 7. Germline loops: CDR1 MNHNS, CDR2 SASEGT. CDR3 in amino acids: CASNSGGQNEQYF. For the CDR3, the DNA is TGTGCCAGCAACTCAGGGGGCCAAAACGAGCAGTACTTC.

This clone was observed a single time. The CDR3 DNA follows: TGTGCCAGCAGTGTAGCGGGAGTGGGCTCTGGGGCCAACGTCCTGACTTTC. This sequence encodes CASSVAGVGSGANVLTF. The chain carries TRBV6-4 and TRBJ2-6; 9 bases match TRBD2. The CDR3 covers 17 residues. Germline V gene data show CDR1 as MRHNA and CDR2 as SNTAGT. The V segment lost 4 bases and the J segment 0 bases; nucleotides outside the gene matches: 4.

This CDR3 is CASSAGALSNQPQHF. CDR3 in DNA: TGCGCCAGCAGCGCAGGGGCTCTAAGCAATCAGCCCCAGCATTTT. The rearrangement uses TRBV5-1 and TRBJ1-5, with D perhaps TRBD1 (6 bases). The CDR3 is 15 amino acids. V shed 4 bases and J shed 1 base, with 12 bases lying between them. CDR1 and CDR2 from the germline V gene are SGHRS and YFSETQ.

J is TRBJ2-7 and V is TRBV28; D might be TRBD2 (5 bases). V shed 3 bases and J shed 6 bases, with 18 bases lying between them. This CDR3 comprises 15 residues. Germline V gene sequence: CDR1 MDHEN, CDR2 SYDVKM. The CDR3 sequence: CASSFPQTTRGEQYF. In nucleotides, the CDR3 is TGTGCCAGCAGTTTCCCCCAAACGACTCGGGGCGAGCAGTACTTC.

The rearrangement links TRBV28 to TRBJ2-7; TRBD1 matches 8 bases. Trimming at V came to 6 bases and at J to 2 bases, leaving 9 bases not matched to a gene. The CDR3 contains 15 residues. The germline V gene encodes CDR1 MDHEN and CDR2 SYDVKM. CDR3 bases: TGTGCCAGCAGCGCCGGCGGGACAGGTCCCTACGAGCAGTACTTC. This codes for CASSAGGTGPYEQYF.

The chain joins TRBV7-6 to TRBJ2-5; D gene unclear. The germline gives CDR1 SGHVS, CDR2 FNYEAQ. V was clipped by 2 bases and J by 5 bases, with 12 bases between them. CDR3 length equals 14 residues. The CDR3 bases are TGTGCCAGCAGCTTAAGGATAGGATACGAGACCCAGTACTTC. The encoded protein is CASSLRIGYETQYF. Supplemented by reference TRBV7-6 and TRBJ2-5, the full variable domain reads GAGVSQSPRYKVTKRGQDVALRCDPISGHVSLYWYRQALGQGPEFLTYFNYEAQQDKSGLPNDRFSAERPEGSISTLTIQRTEQRDSAMYRCASSLRIGYETQYFGPGTRLLVL.

V and J are TRBV30 and TRBJ2-7; D may be TRBD1 (5 bases). The CDR3 contains 14 residues. Looked up from germline, CDR1 is GTSNPN and CDR2 is SVGIG (reference sequence). The germline V and J ends were trimmed by 3 bases and 2 bases, with 14 bases remaining between them. This chain's CDR3 is CAWRGPGPAYEQYF. The DNA of the CDR3 is TGTGCCTGGAGGGGGCCGGGTCCAGCCTACGAGCAGTACTTC.

As regards this clone: The junction and the germline gene differ at one end; a read error may be behind it. The chain links TRBV30 to TRBJ1-3; 9 bases fit TRBD1. Germline V gene sequence: CDR1 GTSNPN, CDR2 SVGIG (reference sequence). There are 14 residues in the CDR3. The CDR3 DNA reads as TGTGCCTGGAGCGCGACCGGGACAGGGACCTTGTGGAATTTT. Amino acids: CAWSATGTGTLWNF. The whole variable domain, filled in from reference TRBV30 and TRBJ1-3, reads SQTIHQWPATLVQPVGSPLSLECTVEGTSNPNLYWYRQAAGRGLQLLFYSVGIGQISSEVPQNLSASRPQDRQFILSSKKLLLSDSGFYLCAWSATGTGTLWNFGEGSWLTVV.

This clone has a single count. The J gene is TRBJ1-5, the V gene TRBV7-2; 11 nucleotides match TRBD1. This CDR3 contains 14 residues. Germline-derived CDR1 and CDR2 are SGHTA and FQGNSA. The trim removed 5 bases at V and 5 bases at J, leaving 2 bases unmatched. The CDR3 bases are TGTGCCAGCAGCGGACAGGGGGCTTATCAGCCCCAGCATTTT. It translates to CASSGQGAYQPQHF.

As for this clone: Within the sample, other DNA sequences also encode this same CDR3. V and J are TRBV10-3 and TRBJ2-3; D uncertain. Between the trimmed V and J ends, which lost 5 bases and 1 base, there was a span of 4 bases. CDR3 length: 12 residues. Germline V gene data show CDR1 as ENHRY and CDR2 as SYGVKD. CDR3 bases: TGTGCCATCAGTAAAGGCACAGATACGCAGTATTTT. Encoded protein: CAISKGTDTQYF.

The chain has TRBV7-2 and TRBJ2-5; D not certain. CDR1 SGHTA and CDR2 FQGNSA come from the germline V gene. CDR3 length: 13 amino acids. Trimming took 5 bases from V and 5 from J, leaving 12 bases between them. CDR3 in amino acids: CASSLGDLETQYF. CDR3 nucleotides: TGTGCCAGCAGCCTTGGGGATTTGGAGACCCAGTACTTC.

The V gene is TRBV7-8, the J gene TRBJ1-1; D gene ambiguous. Germline V gene lookup returns CDR1 SGHVS and CDR2 FQNEAQ. V lost 5 bases and J lost 1, with 11 bases in between. The CDR3 is 14 residues long. The CDR3 region has the DNA TGTGCCAGCAGCCCATACAGTGGGAACACTGAAGCTTTCTTT. This codes for CASSPYSGNTEAFF.

This clone was observed once. For the CDR3, the DNA is TGTGCCTGGAGCCCGAAAAACAGAGGGGACTATGGCTACACCTTC. Translation: CAWSPKNRGDYGYTF. The chain links TRBV30 to TRBJ1-2, with D possibly TRBD1 on 5 matching bases. Germline V lookup: CDR1 GTSNPN, CDR2 SVGIG (reference sequence). There are 15 residues in the CDR3. Trimming took 3 bases from V and 3 from J, leaving 17 bases between them.

The V gene is TRBV6-7, the J gene TRBJ1-3; D unclear. TRBV6-7 is designated an ORF whose function remains uncertain. The CDR3 runs 11 residues. Trimming left V 5 bases short and J 2 bases short, with 1 base between. Here the CDR3 reads CASSTGNTIYF. The DNA of the CDR3 is TGTGCCAGCAGTACTGGAAACACCATATATTTT.

This chain's CDR3 is CASRGRANTEAFF. Here the CDR3 DNA reads TGTGCCAGCAGGGGAAGGGCGAACACTGAAGCTTTCTTT. This rearrangement joins TRBV6-1 to TRBJ1-1, with D unclear. The CDR3 consists of 13 residues. Per germline, CDR1 MNHNS and CDR2 SASEGT. Trimming shortened V by 6 bases and J by 1 base, and 9 bases separated the two germline ends.

This clone is a singleton in its sample. The rearrangement uses TRBV5-1 and TRBJ2-7; 10 positions agree with TRBD2. J was trimmed by 5 bases and V by 5 bases; bases with no gene match: 7. CDR1 and CDR2 from the germline V gene are SGHRS and YFSETQ. The CDR3 runs 14 residues. The DNA for the CDR3 is TGCGCCAGCAGGCCGGGACTAGCGTTCCACGAGCAGTACTTC. Its protein product is CASRPGLAFHEQYF.

The gene calls are TRBV5-5 and TRBJ2-2; D could derive from TRBD1 or TRBD2 (5 bases each). The CDR3 has 16 residues. CDR1 and CDR2 (germline): SGHKS, YYEKEE (reference sequence). V lost 3 bases to trimming and J lost 0 bases, with 12 bases between them. The chain's CDR3 is CASSSRGETNTGELFF. The DNA of the CDR3 is TGTGCCAGCAGCTCGAGGGGCGAAACGAACACCGGGGAGCTGTTTTTT.

The V call is TRBV29-1, the J call TRBJ1-1; D is perhaps TRBD1 (6 bases). The V end lost 5 bases, the J end lost 2 bases, and 15 bases lay between the germline ends. Germline values: CDR1 SQVTM, CDR2 ANQGSEA. This CDR3 comprises 14 residues. Written as DNA, the CDR3 is TGCAGCGTTCTGGGGAAGGACAGTAACACTGAAGCTTTCTTT. Translation: CSVLGKDSNTEAFF.

The rearrangement joins TRBV2 to TRBJ2-3; a weak D match, TRBD2 (7 bases). Germline loops: CDR1 SNHLY, CDR2 FYNNEI. Between the trimmed V and J ends, which lost 9 bases and 0 bases, there was a span of 13 bases. The CDR3 spans 14 residues. Here the CDR3 reads CARGGARSTDTQYF. The CDR3 DNA follows: TGTGCCAGGGGGGGGGCACGGAGCACAGATACGCAGTATTTT.

The chain employs TRBV9 and TRBJ2-7; D is perhaps TRBD1 or TRBD2 (5 bases each). V lost 0 bases to trimming and J lost 3 bases, with 13 bases between them. The CDR3 is 15 residues long. Germline V lookup: CDR1 SGDLS, CDR2 YYNGEE. The CDR3 DNA follows: TGTGCCAGCAGCGTAGAAGGGGACGGATACTACGAGCAGTACTTC. It codes for CASSVEGDGYYEQYF. Together with reference TRBV9 and TRBJ2-7, the CDR3 gives the full variable domain: DSGVTQTPKHLITATGQRVTLRCSPRSGDLSVYWYQQSLDQGLQFLIQYYNGEERAKGNILERFSAQQFPDLHSELNLSSLELGDSALYFCASSVEGDGYYEQYFGPGTRLTVT.

CDR3 coding DNA: TGTGCCAGCAGTCCGTCGACAGGGTGGAGCACAGATACGCAGTATTTT. It specifies CASSPSTGWSTDTQYF. The J gene is TRBJ2-3, the V gene TRBV28; 7 positions match TRBD1. Germline-derived CDR1 and CDR2 are MDHEN and SYDVKM. V lost 5 bases and J lost 0; bases outside the gene matches: 8. The CDR3 runs 16 residues.

The chain carries TRBV7-2 and TRBJ2-5, with TRBD2 matching over 7 bases. The germline gives CDR1 SGHTA, CDR2 FQGNSA. The CDR3 is 16 residues long. J was trimmed by 6 bases and V by 1 base; bases with no gene match: 11. The CDR3 is CASSLEGLVGSKTQYF. CDR3 DNA sequence: TGTGCCAGCAGCTTAGAAGGACTAGTAGGGTCCAAGACCCAGTACTTC. Looking up the rest from reference TRBV7-2 and TRBJ2-5 gives the full variable domain: GAGVSQSPSNKVTEKGKDVELRCDPISGHTALYWYRQSLGQGLEFLIYFQGNSAPDKSGLPSDRFSAERTGGSVSTLTIQRTQQEDSAVYLCASSLEGLVGSKTQYFGPGTRLLVL.

The CDR3 sequence is CASNVRRGGNTDTQYF. The DNA for the CDR3 is TGTGCCAGCAATGTTCGGCGGGGGGGTAACACAGATACGCAGTATTTT. V usage is TRBV27 and J usage is TRBJ2-3; TRBD2 agrees at 9 bases. The CDR3 runs 16 residues. After removal of 7 bases from V and 2 bases from J, the junction contained 10 bases not matched to a gene. The germline V gene has CDR1 MNHEY and CDR2 SMNVEV (reference sequence).

The chain joins TRBV9 to TRBJ2-7; 10 bases are a match to TRBD1. CDR1 and CDR2 from the germline V gene are SGDLS and YYNGEE. CDR3 length: 15 residues. The V segment lost 0 bases and the J segment 6 bases; nucleotides outside the gene matches: 6. CDR3 amino acids: CASSVGSGQGTEQYF. For the CDR3, the DNA is TGTGCCAGCAGCGTAGGATCGGGACAGGGGACCGAGCAGTACTTC.

The count of this clone is one. The chain links TRBV30 to TRBJ1-2; D is unresolved. Between the trimmed V and J ends, which lost 4 bases and 2 bases, there was a span of 11 bases. The CDR3 is 13 amino acids. In germline, CDR1 is GTSNPN, CDR2 SVGIG (reference sequence). The CDR3 is CAWTSLTNYGYTF. DNA for the CDR3: TGTGCCTGGACATCTCTGACAAACTATGGCTACACCTTC.

The chain uses TRBV19 and TRBJ1-1; 7 bases align to TRBD1. Germline-derived CDR1 and CDR2 are LNHDA and SQIVND (reference sequence). V dropped 3 bases and J dropped 5; count of bases not matched to a gene: 6. CDR3 length: 14 residues. The DNA for the CDR3 is TGTGCCAGTAGTATCACCGGGACAGCGACTGAAGCTTTCTTT. Encoded protein: CASSITGTATEAFF.

The V gene is TRBV18, the J gene TRBJ1-1; TRBD1 aligns across 7 bases. CDR1 is KGHSH and CDR2 is LQKENI in the germline V gene. The V gene end was trimmed by 3 bases and the J gene end by 2 bases; junction bases not matched to a gene: 6. The CDR3 is 15 residues long. CDR3 nucleotide sequence: TGTGCCAGCTCACCGGACAGGAGCTTCAACACTGAAGCTTTCTTT. It codes for CASSPDRSFNTEAFF.

The chain uses TRBV4-1 and TRBJ2-3; D is possibly TRBD1 (5 bases). Trimming took off 0 bases at V and 1 base at J, with 14 bases between the two ends. The CDR3 length is 17 residues. Germline V gene lookup returns CDR1 MGHRA and CDR2 YSYEKL. The DNA of the CDR3 is TGCGCCAGCAGCCAAGAGTTCCAGACAGCCCGCACAGATACGCAGTATTTT. Amino acids: CASSQEFQTARTDTQYF.

This clone was detected once. The chain uses TRBV29-1 and TRBJ2-3; D is perhaps TRBD2 (5 bases). The CDR3 runs to 15 residues. Germline V gene lookup returns CDR1 SQVTM and CDR2 ANQGSEA. V was trimmed by 3 bases and J by 2 bases, leaving 15 bases between them. CDR3 DNA sequence: TGCAGCGTTGAGCGGGTCTGGCGGTCCACAGATACGCAGTATTTT. It is translated as CSVERVWRSTDTQYF.